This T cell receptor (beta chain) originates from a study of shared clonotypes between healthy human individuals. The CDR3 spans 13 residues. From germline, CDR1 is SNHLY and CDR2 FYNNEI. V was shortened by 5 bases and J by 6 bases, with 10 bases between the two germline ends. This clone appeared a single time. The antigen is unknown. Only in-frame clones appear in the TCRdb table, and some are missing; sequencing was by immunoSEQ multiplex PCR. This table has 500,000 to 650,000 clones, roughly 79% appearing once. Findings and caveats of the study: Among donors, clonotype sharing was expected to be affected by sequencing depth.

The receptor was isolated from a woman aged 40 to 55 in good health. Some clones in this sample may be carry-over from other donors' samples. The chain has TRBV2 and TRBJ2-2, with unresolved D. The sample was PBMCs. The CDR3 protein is CASSIGWAGELFF. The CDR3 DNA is TGTGCCAGCAGTATAGGTTGGGCCGGGGAGCTGTTTTTT. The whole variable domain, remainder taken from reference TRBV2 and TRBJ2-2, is EPEVTQTPSHQVTQMGQEVILRCVPISNHLYFYWYRQILGQKVEFLVSFYNNEISEKSEIFDDQFSVERPDGSNFTLKIRSTKLEDSAMYFCASSIGWAGELFFGEGSRLTVL.